This TCR beta chain came from a study of blood T cell repertoires in COVID-19. In the study overall: COVID-19 samples from acute and convalescent phases originated in the United States, Italy and Spain. PBMCs, B-cell-depleted T cells, or T cells provided the cDNA or gDNA that made up the material.

Per the germline V gene, CDR1 is LNHDA and CDR2 is SQIVND (reference sequence). The CDR3 extends over 15 amino acids. Deletions cut 4 bases from V and 5 bases from J, with 17 bases between. Original methodology: Reference gene primer amplification yielded estimated nucleated cell counts. Generated by immunoSEQ multiplex PCR, the TCRdb table keeps only in-frame clones and is missing some. Clonal size and the V and J genes are those of that table, whereas D and trimming came from the DNA. The sample has roughly 170,000 clones, approximately 86% seen once. V is TRBV19 and J is TRBJ1-1; TRBD1 is a possible D gene (6 bases). The sequence was collected from a man between 60 and 75 years old who had recovered from COVID-19. Sequenced input: peripheral blood. CDR3 in amino acids: CASSNPGRGKTEAFF. DNA of the CDR3: TGTGCCAGTAGTAACCCAGGGAGGGGGAAAACTGAAGCTTTCTTT.